This T cell receptor beta chain was observed in a study of radiotherapy plus CTLA-4 blockade in lung cancer. Study-wide background: Objective responses were observed in 15% to 20% of patients, and disease control was achieved by just over 30%.

Comment on this clone: The target antigen is unknown.

Notes on the study in general: Subsequent to radiotherapy plus ipilimumab, tumor-derived TCR clones underwent expansion in blood. According to reports, early shifts in blood T cell clones, alongside interferon-beta, forecast response most accurately.

Sequencing was performed with immunoSEQ multiplex PCR; in TCRdb, only in-frame clones are kept and a portion is missing. The data show approximately 80,000 clones, roughly 74% seen once. The sequence was collected from a human donor with non-small cell lung cancer whose response to radiotherapy plus ipilimumab could not be evaluated. Specimen: peripheral blood, collected from a patient treated with radiotherapy plus ipilimumab.

The CDR3 region is CASSLGDLAGDNEQFF. Here the CDR3 DNA reads TGTGCCAGCAGCTTAGGGGACCTAGCGGGAGACAATGAGCAGTTCTTC. V gene TRBV7-2 combines with J gene TRBJ2-1; TRBD2 agrees at 10 bases. V shed 1 base, J shed 5 bases, and the junction held 5 bases outside the gene matches. CDR1 SGHTA and CDR2 FQGNSA come from the germline V gene. The CDR3 spans 16 residues.